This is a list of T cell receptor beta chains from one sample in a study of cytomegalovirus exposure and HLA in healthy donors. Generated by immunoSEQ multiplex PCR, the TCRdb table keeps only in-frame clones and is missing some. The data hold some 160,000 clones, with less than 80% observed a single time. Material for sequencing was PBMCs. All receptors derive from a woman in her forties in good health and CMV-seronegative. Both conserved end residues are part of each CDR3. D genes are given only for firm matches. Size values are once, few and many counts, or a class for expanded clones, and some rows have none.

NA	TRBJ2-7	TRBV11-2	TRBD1	TGTGCCAGCAACACGGGACAGGGCTACGAGCAGTACTTC	CASNTGQGYEQYF
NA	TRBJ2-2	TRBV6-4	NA	TGTGCCAGCAGCCTCCAGGGTACTACCGGGGAGCTGTTTTTT	CASSLQGTTGELFF
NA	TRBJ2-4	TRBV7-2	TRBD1	TGTGCCAGCAGCGCCAGACAGGGGCTGGCCAAAAACATTCAGTACTTC	CASSARQGLAKNIQYF
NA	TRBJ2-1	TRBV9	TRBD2	TGTGCCAGCAGCGTAGAGGCTAGCGGACACAATGAGCAGTTCTTC	CASSVEASGHNEQFF
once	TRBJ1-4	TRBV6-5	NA	TGTGCCAGCAGTTCGATCTGGGGAGATGAAAAACTGTTTTTT	CASSSIWGDEKLFF
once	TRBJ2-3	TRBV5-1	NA	TGCGCCAGCAGCGGGGATGGTAGCGCAGATACGCAGTATTTT	CASSGDGSADTQYF
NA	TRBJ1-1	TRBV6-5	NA	TGTGCCAGCAGTTACTCGTACGAGACGGGCACTGAAGCTTTCTTT	CASSYSYETGTEAFF
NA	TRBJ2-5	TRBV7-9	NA	TGTGCCAGCAGCTACAGGGTCGGGGAGACCCAGTACTTC	CASSYRVGETQYF
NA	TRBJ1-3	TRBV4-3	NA	TGCGCCAGCAGCCAAGGAGGAGGTTCTGGAAACACCATATATTTT	CASSQGGGSGNTIYF
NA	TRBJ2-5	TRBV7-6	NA	TGTGCCAGCAGCTTAGGAAGAGCCCCGGGAGAGACCCAGTACTTC	CASSLGRAPGETQYF
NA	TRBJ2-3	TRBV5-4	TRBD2	TGTGCCAGCAGCTTGGCTAGCGGGGGAGATACGCAGTATTTT	CASSLASGGDTQYF
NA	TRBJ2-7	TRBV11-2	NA	TGTGCCAGCAGCTTAGATCGTACAGCCACCTACGAGCAGTACTTC	CASSLDRTATYEQYF
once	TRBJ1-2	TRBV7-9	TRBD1	TGTGCCAGCAGCTTCCCCACGGGACAGGGGGCCTCCTTTAACTATGGCTACACCTTC	CASSFPTGQGASFNYGYTF
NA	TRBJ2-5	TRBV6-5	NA	TGTGCCAGCAGTTACAGCGTAGTAGAGACCCAGTACTTC	CASSYSVVETQYF
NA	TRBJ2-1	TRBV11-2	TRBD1	TGTGCCAGCAGCTTACGACAGGGTCTAAGGTCCTACAATGAGCAGTTCTTC	CASSLRQGLRSYNEQFF
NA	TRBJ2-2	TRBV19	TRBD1	TGTGCCAGTAGTACCGACAGGGGTCCCGGGGAGCTGTTTTTT	CASSTDRGPGELFF
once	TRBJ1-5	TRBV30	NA	TGTGCCTGGAGTGGGGGGGGTTATCAGCCCCAGCATTTT	CAWSGGGYQPQHF
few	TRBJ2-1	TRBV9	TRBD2	TGTGCCAGCAGCGTAGTCAAGAGCGGGAGTATCCAGATTATGTACAATGAGCAGTTCTTC	CASSVVKSGSIQIMYNEQFF
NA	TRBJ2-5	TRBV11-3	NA	TGTGCCAGCAGCCCCAGTAGGGGGTGGGAGACCCAGTACTTC	CASSPSRGWETQYF
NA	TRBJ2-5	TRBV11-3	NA	TGTGCCAGCAGCTTCGGAGGGGAAGAGACCCAGTACTTC	CASSFGGEETQYF
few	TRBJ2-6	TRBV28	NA	TGTGCCGTGGGGGGGCCTGGGGCCAACGTCCTGACTTTC	CAVGGPGANVLTF